A selection of T cell receptor beta chains follows, all from one sample in a study of blood T cell repertoires in COVID-19. The method was immunoSEQ multiplex PCR; TCRdb's version includes in-frame clones alone and lacks a portion of them. The sample lists roughly 150,000 clones, more than 65% occurring once. What was sequenced was peripheral blood. The receptors derive from a man aged 60-69 years with acute or convalescent COVID-19. Each CDR3 is given with its conserved first and last residue. A D gene is named only where the DNA matches it firmly. Size is stated for part of the rows, as once, few or many counts, or as a class when the clone is expanded.

v_call: TRBV20-1; d_call: TRBD2; clone_size: .; j_call: TRBJ2-7; cdr3_nt: TGCAGTGCTAGTCTTGGCGGGAGAGCCCACGAGCAGTACTTC; cdr3_aa: CSASLGGRAHEQYF
v_call: TRBV19; d_call: .; clone_size: .; j_call: TRBJ1-5; cdr3_nt: TGTGCCAGTAGTATGTCAAGTAGTAGCAATCAGCCCCAGCATTTT; cdr3_aa: CASSMSSSSNQPQHF
v_call: TRBV6-6; d_call: TRBD1; clone_size: .; j_call: TRBJ2-7; cdr3_nt: TGTGCCAGCAGTTCAGGACAGGGGAGACGACACTTC; cdr3_aa: CASSSGQGRRHF
v_call: TRBV2; d_call: .; clone_size: many; j_call: TRBJ2-2; cdr3_nt: TGTGCCAGCAGTGAATCCGGGGTAAACACCGGGGAGCTGTTTTTT; cdr3_aa: CASSESGVNTGELFF
v_call: TRBV11-2; d_call: TRBD1; clone_size: .; j_call: TRBJ2-2; cdr3_nt: TGTGCCAGCAACCATCTACAGGGGGGTCACGGGGAGCTGTTTTTT; cdr3_aa: CASNHLQGGHGELFF
v_call: TRBV27; d_call: TRBD2; clone_size: .; j_call: TRBJ2-1; cdr3_nt: TGTGCCAGCAAACGACTAGCGCCAAACAATGAGCAGTTCTTC; cdr3_aa: CASKRLAPNNEQFF
v_call: TRBV29-1; d_call: TRBD1; clone_size: .; j_call: TRBJ2-5; cdr3_nt: TGCAGCGTTGATCGTACAGGGGGTGAGACCCAGTACTTC; cdr3_aa: CSVDRTGGETQYF
v_call: TRBV29-1; d_call: TRBD1; clone_size: .; j_call: TRBJ1-1; cdr3_nt: TGCAGCGTTACACAGGGGGCCCCTACCACTGAAGCTTTCTTT; cdr3_aa: CSVTQGAPTTEAFF
v_call: TRBV3-1/TRBV3-2; d_call: TRBD2; clone_size: once; j_call: TRBJ2-1; cdr3_nt: TGTGCCAGCAGCCAAATGGGGACTACCGGCTACAATGAGCAGTTCTTC; cdr3_aa: CASSQMGTTGYNEQFF
v_call: TRBV11-3; d_call: .; clone_size: once; j_call: TRBJ2-2; cdr3_nt: TGTGCCAGCAGCCAGCCTAGCGCCACCGGGGAGCTGTTTTTT; cdr3_aa: CASSQPSATGELFF
v_call: TRBV10-3; d_call: TRBD2; clone_size: .; j_call: TRBJ2-3; cdr3_nt: TGTGCCTCGGGACTAGCGGGGCCCACAGATACGCAGTATTTT; cdr3_aa: CASGLAGPTDTQYF
v_call: TRBV18; d_call: .; clone_size: .; j_call: TRBJ2-7; cdr3_nt: TGTGCCAGCTCACCACCGGGGCATGGGACCTACGAGCAGTACTTC; cdr3_aa: CASSPPGHGTYEQYF
v_call: TRBV7-3; d_call: TRBD2; clone_size: .; j_call: TRBJ2-1; cdr3_nt: TGTGCCAGCAGTTTGTCTAGCGGAGACTTTTACAATGAGCAGTTCTTC; cdr3_aa: CASSLSSGDFYNEQFF
v_call: TRBV3-1/TRBV3-2; d_call: TRBD2; clone_size: .; j_call: TRBJ2-5; cdr3_nt: TGTGCCAGCAGCCAAACCGCTAGCGGGAAAGAGACCCAGTACTTC; cdr3_aa: CASSQTASGKETQYF
v_call: TRBV19; d_call: .; clone_size: once; j_call: TRBJ1-1; cdr3_nt: TGTGCCAGTAGCCCCGTTCTTAAGAACACTGAAGCTTTCTTT; cdr3_aa: CASSPVLKNTEAFF
v_call: TRBV4-1; d_call: .; clone_size: .; j_call: TRBJ2-3; cdr3_nt: TGCGCCAGCAGCCAATCCCCGGTGGGAGGAACAGATACGCAGTATTTT; cdr3_aa: CASSQSPVGGTDTQYF
v_call: TRBV6-5; d_call: .; clone_size: .; j_call: TRBJ1-5; cdr3_nt: TGTGCCAGCAGTTGGGAGATAAATCAGCCCCAGCATTTT; cdr3_aa: CASSWEINQPQHF
v_call: TRBV30; d_call: TRBD1; clone_size: .; j_call: TRBJ2-6; cdr3_nt: TGTGCCTGGAGTAGACAGGGCGCCGGGGCCAACGTCCTGACTTTC; cdr3_aa: CAWSRQGAGANVLTF
v_call: TRBV3-1/TRBV3-2; d_call: .; clone_size: .; j_call: TRBJ2-1; cdr3_nt: TGTGCCAGCAGCCAACTGGGGGGAGATGAGCAGTTCTTC; cdr3_aa: CASSQLGGDEQFF
v_call: TRBV10-1; d_call: .; clone_size: .; j_call: TRBJ1-5; cdr3_nt: TGCGCCAGCAGCCGGGGTTCGAGCAATCAGCCCCAGCATTTT; cdr3_aa: CASSRGSSNQPQHF
v_call: TRBV9; d_call: TRBD2; clone_size: once; j_call: TRBJ2-1; cdr3_nt: TGTGCCAGCAGCGTCCTCGGGACTAGCGGGAGCAGGGCCTACAATGAGCAGTTCTTC; cdr3_aa: CASSVLGTSGSRAYNEQFF
v_call: TRBV24-1; d_call: TRBD2; clone_size: .; j_call: TRBJ2-7; cdr3_nt: TGTGCCACCAGTGACCGTAGCGGGAGGTCTACCTACGAGCAGTACTTC; cdr3_aa: CATSDRSGRSTYEQYF